The T cell receptor beta chain under discussion was sequenced for a study of blood T cell repertoires in COVID-19. As for the study in general: Acute and convalescent COVID-19 samples came from the United States, Italy and Spain. Sources were T cells, B-cell-depleted T cells, or PBMCs; the material itself was cDNA or gDNA.

Those enrolled, adults aged 18 to 89 years, came from around 25 US areas. Trimming removed 0 bases from V and 3 bases from J, with 9 bases in between. The CDR3 length is 14 residues. Germline V CDR1 and CDR2: SGHAT, FQNNGV. Authors' analysis steps: Estimation of nucleated cell counts relied on the amplification of reference gene primers. Generated by immunoSEQ multiplex PCR, the TCRdb table keeps only in-frame clones and is missing some. V, J and clone size reflect that table, while D and trimming were determined from the DNA. Of fewer than 150,000 clones listed, 70% to 85% were seen once; the top ten hold roughly 1.7%.

The sequence was collected from a woman aged 18-29 years who had been exposed to COVID-19. The chain carries TRBV11-2 and TRBJ2-7; D might be TRBD1 (5 bases). The specimen was PBMCs or T cells enriched from blood (not recorded which). The CDR3 nucleotides are TGTGCCAGCAGCTTAGATTACGACAGCTACGAGCAGTACTTC. Protein sequence: CASSLDYDSYEQYF. Based on the CDR3 plus reference TRBV11-2 and TRBJ2-7, the full variable domain is EAGVAQSPRYKIIEKRQSVAFWCNPISGHATLYWYQQILGQGPKLLIQFQNNGVVDDSQLPKDRFSAERLKGVDSTLKIQPAKLEDSAVYLCASSLDYDSYEQYFGPGTRLTVT.